Listed below are T cell receptor beta chains from one sample, sequenced in a study of response to subunit inactivated influenza vaccine. TCRdb ran MiXCR on the RT-PCR reads and lists one entry per CDR3 protein. The table lists 800,000 to 1,000,000 distinct CDR3 sequences, 21% of them singletons, with more than 8.5% in the top ten. Specimen: PBMCs from blood, collected about 5 days after vaccination. The source of these receptors is a man aged 45-65 years who received an inactivated influenza vaccine. CDR3s include the opening cysteine and the closing phenylalanine or tryptophan. A D gene is named only where the DNA matches it firmly. The size entry is marked missing in some rows and otherwise reads once, few, many or a size class.

clone_size	v_call	j_call	d_call	cdr3_nt	cdr3_aa
NA	TRBV29-1	TRBJ1-2	TRBD1	TGCAGCGTCCCGGACAGGGGGCTAAACGGCTACACCTTC	CSVPDRGLNGYTF
few	TRBV5-1	TRBJ2-1	NA	TGCGCCAGCAGCTTGGTCGGCTCCGGGCCGGGTGAGCAGTTCTTC	CASSLVGSGPGEQFF
once	TRBV20-1	TRBJ2-1	TRBD2	TGCAGTGCTAGAGGGGACTACGGGGATGAGCAGTTCTTC	CSARGDYGDEQFF
few	TRBV4-2	TRBJ2-2	TRBD2	TGTGCCAGCAGATTAACTAGCGGGGTGTCCGGGGAGCTGTTTTTT	CASRLTSGVSGELFF
few	TRBV5-1	TRBJ2-7	TRBD1	TGCGCCAGCAGCTTCGACAGGGCTCGCGACGAGCAGTACTTC	CASSFDRARDEQYF
few	TRBV12-3/TRBV12-4	TRBJ1-5	NA	TGTGCCAGCGGGTCCACAGGGAAGGGGGATCAGCCCCAGCATTTT	CASGSTGKGDQPQHF
NA	TRBV7-8	TRBJ2-7	NA	TGTGCCAGCAGCCCGTCGGAGGCCGAGCAGTACTTC	CASSPSEAEQYF
few	TRBV12-3/TRBV12-4	TRBJ2-1	NA	TGTGCCAGCAGTTTCGAGGGGATGGTCAATGAGCAGTTCTTC	CASSFEGMVNEQFF
NA	TRBV3-1	TRBJ2-7	NA	TGTGCCAGCAGCAACTTGGACGTGGGGGAGCAGTACTTC	CASSNLDVGEQYF
NA	TRBV24-1	TRBJ2-1	NA	TGTGCCACCAGTGATTTGACTACCTCACGGAATGAGCAGTTCTTC	CATSDLTTSRNEQFF
NA	TRBV3-1	TRBJ1-1	NA	TGTGCCAGCAGCCGTACGAGGGGAGAAACTGAAGCTTTCTTT	CASSRTRGETEAFF
few	TRBV15	TRBJ2-5	TRBD1	TGTGCCACCCGACCGGGACAGGGAATGACAGAGACCCAGTACTTC	CATRPGQGMTETQYF
NA	TRBV18	TRBJ2-1	TRBD1	TGTGCCAGCTCACCAGGTGCCACAGGGGGAGATAATGAGCAGTTCTTC	CASSPGATGGDNEQFF
NA	TRBV6-2/TRBV6-3	TRBJ1-6	NA	TGTGCCAGCAGTGCAGAGACGGGACGCTCAAATTCACCCCTCCACTTT	CASSAETGRSNSPLHF
NA	TRBV12-3/TRBV12-4	TRBJ2-3	NA	TGTGCCAGCAGTTTTGATGCGCTGGTCACAGATACGCAGTATTTT	CASSFDALVTDTQYF
NA	TRBV18	TRBJ2-1	NA	TGTGCCAGCTCACCAGGAGGAGGGGCCACCACTGAGCAGTTCTTC	CASSPGGGATTEQFF
few	TRBV5-1	TRBJ2-5	TRBD1	TGCGCCAGCAGCATGGGACAGCCCCCCGAGACCCAGTACTTC	CASSMGQPPETQYF
NA	TRBV12-3/TRBV12-4	TRBJ2-2	NA	TGTGCCAGCAGACTCCTCACCGGCACCGGGGAGCTGTTTTTT	CASRLLTGTGELFF
NA	TRBV11-2	TRBJ2-3	NA	TGTGCCAGCAGCTTAATCAGGGCCAGCACAGATACGCAGTATTTT	CASSLIRASTDTQYF
NA	TRBV20-1	TRBJ2-5	NA	TGCAGTGCTAGAAACTACGGGTACCAAGAGACCCAGTACTTC	CSARNYGYQETQYF
few	TRBV7-6	TRBJ2-2	TRBD2	TGTGCCAGCAGCTCAGCGGGGGGGTACACCGGGGAGCTGTTTTTT	CASSSAGGYTGELFF
few	TRBV6-2/TRBV6-3	TRBJ1-1	NA	TGTGCCAGCAACCTCCTTGTGGGGAGAACTGAAGCTTTCTTT	CASNLLVGRTEAFF
NA	TRBV3-1	TRBJ2-5	TRBD2	TGTGCCAGCAGCCAGGACTGGACTAGCGGGAGGGAGACCCAGTACTTC	CASSQDWTSGRETQYF
NA	TRBV20-1	TRBJ2-6	NA	TGCAGTGCTAGAGATTACCGGGGCGGCGATATTTTCACCTCTGGGGCCAACGTCCTGACTTTC	CSARDYRGGDIFTSGANVLTF
few	TRBV10-3	TRBJ2-7	NA	TGTGCCATCAGGTTTGACGGGAACTCCTACGAGCAGTACTTC	CAIRFDGNSYEQYF
NA	TRBV14	TRBJ2-3	TRBD2	TGTGCCAGCAGCCAAGGGTCTAGCGGGACGGCAGATACGCAGTATTTT	CASSQGSSGTADTQYF
few	TRBV15	TRBJ1-5	NA	TGTGCCACCCAGGGGAACAATCAGCCCCAGCATTTT	CATQGNNQPQHF
NA	TRBV20-1	TRBJ2-2	TRBD2	TGCAGTGCTAGGTCTAGCGGGCAGGACGGGGAGCTGTTTTTT	CSARSSGQDGELFF
few	TRBV7-2	TRBJ1-2	NA	TGTGCAAGTAGCGGCTACACCTTC	CASSGYTF
NA	TRBV3-1	TRBJ2-2	NA	TGTGCCAGCAGCCAAGGGGAGGCCGGGGAGCTGTTTTTT	CASSQGEAGELFF
NA	TRBV5-1	TRBJ2-7	TRBD2	TGCGCCAGCAGCATCACCGGACTAGCGTCCTACGAGCAGTACTTC	CASSITGLASYEQYF
NA	TRBV20-1	TRBJ2-1	TRBD2	TGCAGTGCTAGGGGGGTCGGGACTAGAAGATCCAATGAGCAGTTCTTC	CSARGVGTRRSNEQFF
NA	TRBV5-4	TRBJ2-3	TRBD2	TGTGCCAGCAGCTTCGCGACTAGCGGGGTGGCAGATACGCAGTATTTT	CASSFATSGVADTQYF
NA	TRBV7-9	TRBJ2-5	NA	TGTGCCAGCAGCAAGAACATCCAAGAGACCCAGTACTTC	CASSKNIQETQYF
NA	TRBV12-3/TRBV12-4	TRBJ1-1	NA	TGTGCCAGCAGTGTAATAACAGGGAAAGCTTTCTTT	CASSVITGKAFF
NA	TRBV6-2/TRBV6-3	TRBJ2-2	TRBD2	TGTGCCAGCAGTTACGTCCTAGCGGGAGAGGTCGTTTTGTTGGCCGGGGAGCTGTTTTTT	CASSYVLAGEVVLLAGELFF
few	TRBV15	TRBJ2-5	NA	TGTGCCACCAGCAGGTCAGAGCCCCGGGGCCAAGAGACCCAGTACTTC	CATSRSEPRGQETQYF
NA	TRBV7-2	TRBJ2-7	TRBD1	TGTGCCAGCAGTAGATCGGGACAGGGTTTCGAGCAGTACTTC	CASSRSGQGFEQYF
NA	TRBV3-1	TRBJ2-3	TRBD2	TGTGCCAGCTCCCACACTAGCGGGAGGCGAAAGGATACGCAGTATTTT	CASSHTSGRRKDTQYF
NA	TRBV20-1	TRBJ2-2	NA	TGCAGTGCTCCTATCCCGGGATATGGCACCGGGGAGCTGTTTTTT	CSAPIPGYGTGELFF
NA	TRBV20-1	TRBJ2-7	TRBD2	TGCAGTGCTCCTGCGGCGGGAGGATACTATGAGCAGTACTTC	CSAPAAGGYYEQYF